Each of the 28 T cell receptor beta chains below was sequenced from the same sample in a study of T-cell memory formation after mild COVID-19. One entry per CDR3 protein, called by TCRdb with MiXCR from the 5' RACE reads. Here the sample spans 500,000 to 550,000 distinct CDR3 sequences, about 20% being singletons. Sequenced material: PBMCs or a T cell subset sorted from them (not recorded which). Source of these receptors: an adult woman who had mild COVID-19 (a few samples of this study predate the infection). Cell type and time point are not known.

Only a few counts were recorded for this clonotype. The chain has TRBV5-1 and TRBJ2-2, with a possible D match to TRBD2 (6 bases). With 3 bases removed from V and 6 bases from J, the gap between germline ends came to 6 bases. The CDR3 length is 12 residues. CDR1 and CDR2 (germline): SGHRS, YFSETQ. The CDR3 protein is CASSWGAGELFF. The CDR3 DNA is TGCGCCAGCAGCTGGGGGGCCGGGGAGCTGTTTTTT.

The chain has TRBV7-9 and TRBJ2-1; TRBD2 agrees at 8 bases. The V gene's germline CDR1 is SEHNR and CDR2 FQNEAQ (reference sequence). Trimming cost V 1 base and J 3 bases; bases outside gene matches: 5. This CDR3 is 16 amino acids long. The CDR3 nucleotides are TGTGCCAGCAGCTTAGGCATTAGCGGGAACTACAATGAGCAGTTCTTC. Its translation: CASSLGISGNYNEQFF.

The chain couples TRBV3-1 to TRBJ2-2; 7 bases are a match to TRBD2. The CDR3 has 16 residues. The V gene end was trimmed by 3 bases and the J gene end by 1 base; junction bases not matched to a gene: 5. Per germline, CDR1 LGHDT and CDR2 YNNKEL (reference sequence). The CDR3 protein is CASSQWASGNTGELFF. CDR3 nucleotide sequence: TGTGCCAGCAGCCAGTGGGCTAGCGGGAACACCGGGGAGCTGTTTTTT. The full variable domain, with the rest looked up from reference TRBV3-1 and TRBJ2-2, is DTAVSQTPKYLVTQMGNDKSIKCEQNLGHDTMYWYKQDSKKFLKIMFSYNNKELIINETVPNRFSPKSPDKAHLNLHINSLELGDSAVYFCASSQWASGNTGELFFGEGSRLTVL.

The CDR3: CASSQGPGGRNSPLHF. The CDR3 coding sequence is TGTGCCAGCAGCCAGGGACCAGGGGGTCGGAATTCACCCCTCCACTTT. V is TRBV5-5 and J is TRBJ1-6; 7 bases are shared with TRBD1. Trimming cost V 4 bases and J 7 bases; bases outside gene matches: 11. Germline values: CDR1 SGHKS, CDR2 YYEKEE (reference sequence). This CDR3 region has 16 residues.

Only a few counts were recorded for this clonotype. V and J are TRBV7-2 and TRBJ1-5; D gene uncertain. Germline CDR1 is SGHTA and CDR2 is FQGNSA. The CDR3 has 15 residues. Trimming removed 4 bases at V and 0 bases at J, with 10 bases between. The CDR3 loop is CASSWLYYSNQPQHF. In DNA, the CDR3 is TGTGCCAGCAGCTGGCTCTATTATAGCAATCAGCCCCAGCATTTT.

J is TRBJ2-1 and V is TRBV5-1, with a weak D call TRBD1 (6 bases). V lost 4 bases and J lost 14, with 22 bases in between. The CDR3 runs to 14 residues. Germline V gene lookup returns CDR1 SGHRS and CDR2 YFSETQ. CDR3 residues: CASSPDRSVGQKFF. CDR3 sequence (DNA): TGCGCCAGCAGCCCAGACAGGTCCGTGGGTCAGAAGTTCTTC.

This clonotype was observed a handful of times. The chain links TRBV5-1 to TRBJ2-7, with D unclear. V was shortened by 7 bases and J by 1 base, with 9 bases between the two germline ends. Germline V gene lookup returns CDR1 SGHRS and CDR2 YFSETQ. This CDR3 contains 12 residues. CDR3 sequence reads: CASGEQSYEQYF. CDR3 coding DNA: TGCGCCAGCGGAGAACAGTCCTACGAGCAGTACTTC.

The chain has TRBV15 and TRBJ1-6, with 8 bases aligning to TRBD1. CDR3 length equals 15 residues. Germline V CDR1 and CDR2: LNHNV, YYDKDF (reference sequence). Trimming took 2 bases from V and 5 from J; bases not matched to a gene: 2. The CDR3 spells CATSRRTGNNSPLHF. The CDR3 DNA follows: TGTGCCACCAGCAGACGGACAGGGAATAATTCACCCCTCCACTTT.

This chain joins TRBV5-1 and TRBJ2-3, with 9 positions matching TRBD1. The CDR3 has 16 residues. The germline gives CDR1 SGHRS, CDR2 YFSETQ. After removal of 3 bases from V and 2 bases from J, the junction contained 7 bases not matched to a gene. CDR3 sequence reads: CASSSDRGGYTDTQYF. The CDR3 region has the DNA TGCGCCAGCAGCTCGGACAGGGGAGGCTACACAGATACGCAGTATTTT.

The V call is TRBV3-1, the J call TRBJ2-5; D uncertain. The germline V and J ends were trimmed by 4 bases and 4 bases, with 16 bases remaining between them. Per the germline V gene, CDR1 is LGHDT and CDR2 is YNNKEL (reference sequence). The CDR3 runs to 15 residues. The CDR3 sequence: CASSPSAGKGETQYF. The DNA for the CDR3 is TGTGCCAGCAGCCCCTCGGCTGGCAAGGGAGAGACCCAGTACTTC.

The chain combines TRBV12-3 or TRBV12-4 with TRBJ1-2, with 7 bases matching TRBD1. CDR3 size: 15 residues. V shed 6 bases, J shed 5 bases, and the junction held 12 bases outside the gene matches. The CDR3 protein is CASSLQTGTGYGYTF. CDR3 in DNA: TGTGCCAGCAGCCTCCAGACAGGGACTGGTTATGGCTACACCTTC.

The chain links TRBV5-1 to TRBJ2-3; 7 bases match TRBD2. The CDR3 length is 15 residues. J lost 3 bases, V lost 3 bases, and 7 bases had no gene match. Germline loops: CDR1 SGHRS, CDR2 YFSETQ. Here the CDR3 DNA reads TGCGCCAGCAGCTCGGGGGAGGGGCAGACAGATACGCAGTATTTT. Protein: CASSSGEGQTDTQYF.

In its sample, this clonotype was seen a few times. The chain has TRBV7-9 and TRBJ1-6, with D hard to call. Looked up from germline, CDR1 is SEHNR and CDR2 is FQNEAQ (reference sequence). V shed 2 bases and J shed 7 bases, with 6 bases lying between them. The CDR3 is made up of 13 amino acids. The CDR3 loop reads CASSLLTNSPLHF. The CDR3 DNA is TGTGCCAGCAGCTTACTGACCAATTCACCCCTCCACTTT.

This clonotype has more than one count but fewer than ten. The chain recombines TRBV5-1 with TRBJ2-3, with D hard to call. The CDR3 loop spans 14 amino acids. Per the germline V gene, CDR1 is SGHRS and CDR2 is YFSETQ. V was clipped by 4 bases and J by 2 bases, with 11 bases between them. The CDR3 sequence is CASSQLEHTDTQYF. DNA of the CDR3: TGCGCCAGCAGCCAACTGGAGCACACAGATACGCAGTATTTT. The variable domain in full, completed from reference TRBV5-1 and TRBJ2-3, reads KAGVTQTPRYLIKTRGQQVTLSCSPISGHRSVSWYQQTPGQGLQFLFEYFSETQRNKGNFPGRFSGRQFSNSRSEMNVSTLELGDSALYLCASSQLEHTDTQYFGPGTRLTVL.

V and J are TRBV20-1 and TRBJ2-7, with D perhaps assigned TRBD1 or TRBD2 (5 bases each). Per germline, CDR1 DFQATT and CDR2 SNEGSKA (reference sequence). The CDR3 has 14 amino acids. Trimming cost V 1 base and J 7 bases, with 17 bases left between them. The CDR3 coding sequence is TGCAGTGCTAGAGGGCCGGGGCTGCGAGAGGAGCAGTACTTC. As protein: CSARGPGLREEQYF.

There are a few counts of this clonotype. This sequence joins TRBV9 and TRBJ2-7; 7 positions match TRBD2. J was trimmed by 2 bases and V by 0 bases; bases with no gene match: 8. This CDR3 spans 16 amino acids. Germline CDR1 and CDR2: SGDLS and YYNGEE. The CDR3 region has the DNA TGTGCCAGCAGCGTAGGGGGAGGGAGTGAAGCCTACGAGCAGTACTTC. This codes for CASSVGGGSEAYEQYF. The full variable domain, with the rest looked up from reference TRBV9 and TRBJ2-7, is DSGVTQTPKHLITATGQRVTLRCSPRSGDLSVYWYQQSLDQGLQFLIQYYNGEERAKGNILERFSAQQFPDLHSELNLSSLELGDSALYFCASSVGGGSEAYEQYFGPGTRLTVT.

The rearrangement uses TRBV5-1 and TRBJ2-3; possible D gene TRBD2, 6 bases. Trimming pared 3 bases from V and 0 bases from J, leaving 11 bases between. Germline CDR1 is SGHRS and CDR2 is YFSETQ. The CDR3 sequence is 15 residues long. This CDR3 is CASSWASASTDTQYF. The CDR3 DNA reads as TGCGCCAGCAGCTGGGCTAGCGCTAGCACAGATACGCAGTATTTT.

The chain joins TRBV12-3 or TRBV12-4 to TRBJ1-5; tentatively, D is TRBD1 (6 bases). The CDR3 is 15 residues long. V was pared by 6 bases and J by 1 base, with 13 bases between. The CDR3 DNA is TGTGCCAGCAGCCCTGACAGGTTGAGCAATCAGCCCCAGCATTTT. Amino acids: CASSPDRLSNQPQHF.

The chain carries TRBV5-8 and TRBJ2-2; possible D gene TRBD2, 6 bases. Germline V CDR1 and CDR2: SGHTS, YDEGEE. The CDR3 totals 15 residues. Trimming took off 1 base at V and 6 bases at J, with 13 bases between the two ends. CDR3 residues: CASSLLGLYPGELFF. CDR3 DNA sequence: TGTGCCAGCAGCTTGTTGGGACTCTATCCCGGGGAGCTGTTTTTT.

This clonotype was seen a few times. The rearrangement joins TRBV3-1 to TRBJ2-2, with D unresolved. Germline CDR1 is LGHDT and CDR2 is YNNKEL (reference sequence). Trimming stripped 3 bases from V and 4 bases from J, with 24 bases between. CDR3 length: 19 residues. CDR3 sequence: CASSQNPRSGVGRTGELFF. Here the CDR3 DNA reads TGTGCCAGCAGCCAGAACCCCCGATCAGGTGTGGGTCGCACCGGGGAGCTGTTTTTT.

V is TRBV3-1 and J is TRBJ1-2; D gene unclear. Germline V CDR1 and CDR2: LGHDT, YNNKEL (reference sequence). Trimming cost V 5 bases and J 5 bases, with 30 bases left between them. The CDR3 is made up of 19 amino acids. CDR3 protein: CASSTYFISGSKLGYGYTF. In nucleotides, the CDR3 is TGTGCCAGCAGCACCTACTTCATCAGCGGAAGCAAGCTTGGGTATGGCTACACCTTC.

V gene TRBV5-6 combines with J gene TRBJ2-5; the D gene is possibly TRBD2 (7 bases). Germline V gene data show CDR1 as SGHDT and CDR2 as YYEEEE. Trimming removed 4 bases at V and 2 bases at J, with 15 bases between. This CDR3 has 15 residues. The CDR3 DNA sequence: TGTGCCAGCAGCCGGTGGGGGGGCAAACAAGAGACCCAGTACTTC. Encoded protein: CASSRWGGKQETQYF.

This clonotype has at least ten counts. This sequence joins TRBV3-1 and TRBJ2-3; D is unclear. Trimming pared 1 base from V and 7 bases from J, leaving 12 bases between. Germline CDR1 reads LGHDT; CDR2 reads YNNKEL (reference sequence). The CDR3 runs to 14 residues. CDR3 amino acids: CASSQADILNTQYF. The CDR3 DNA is TGTGCCAGCAGCCAAGCCGACATCTTGAATACGCAGTATTTT.

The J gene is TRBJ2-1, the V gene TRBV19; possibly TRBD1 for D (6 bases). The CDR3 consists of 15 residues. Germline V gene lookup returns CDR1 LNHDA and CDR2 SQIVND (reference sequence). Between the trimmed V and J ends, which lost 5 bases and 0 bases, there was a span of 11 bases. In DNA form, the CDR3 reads TGTGCCAGTAGTGGCGACAGGACCTCCTACAATGAGCAGTTCTTC. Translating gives CASSGDRTSYNEQFF.

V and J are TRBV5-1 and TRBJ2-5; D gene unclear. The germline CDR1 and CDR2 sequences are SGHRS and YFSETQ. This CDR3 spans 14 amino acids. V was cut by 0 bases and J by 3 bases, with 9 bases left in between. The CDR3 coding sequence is TGCGCCAGCAGCTTGGTAAGGCGGAAAGAGACCCAGTACTTC. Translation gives CASSLVRRKETQYF. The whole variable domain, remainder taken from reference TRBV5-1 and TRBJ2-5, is KAGVTQTPRYLIKTRGQQVTLSCSPISGHRSVSWYQQTPGQGLQFLFEYFSETQRNKGNFPGRFSGRQFSNSRSEMNVSTLELGDSALYLCASSLVRRKETQYFGPGTRLLVL.

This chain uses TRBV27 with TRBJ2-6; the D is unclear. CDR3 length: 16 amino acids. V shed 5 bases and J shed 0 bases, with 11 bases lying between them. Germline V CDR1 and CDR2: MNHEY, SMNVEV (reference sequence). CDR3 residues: CASSPRPHSGANVLTF. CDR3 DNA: TGTGCCAGCAGTCCCCGACCGCACTCTGGGGCCAACGTCCTGACTTTC.

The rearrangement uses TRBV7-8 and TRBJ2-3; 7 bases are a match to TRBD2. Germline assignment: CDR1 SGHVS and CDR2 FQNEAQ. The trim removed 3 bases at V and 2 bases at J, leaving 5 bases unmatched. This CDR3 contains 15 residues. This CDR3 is CASSFGAGDTDTQYF. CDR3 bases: TGTGCCAGCAGCTTTGGCGCGGGAGACACAGATACGCAGTATTTT.

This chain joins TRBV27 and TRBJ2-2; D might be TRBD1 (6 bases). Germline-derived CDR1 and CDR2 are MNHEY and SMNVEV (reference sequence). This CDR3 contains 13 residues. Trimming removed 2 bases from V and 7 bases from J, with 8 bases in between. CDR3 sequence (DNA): TGTGCCAGCAGTTTAGACAGGTTCGGGGAGCTGTTTTTT. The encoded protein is CASSLDRFGELFF.